The following is a TCR beta chain sequence with its context. This sample stems from a study of blood T cell repertoires in COVID-19. Study background: The United States, Italy and Spain supplied acute and convalescent COVID-19 samples.

Authors' analysis steps: Counts of nucleated cells, estimated from reference gene primer amplification, were obtained. Repertoires were generated with immunoSEQ multiplex PCR, while TCRdb's copy carries only in-frame clones and drops some. V and J calls and clone size follow that table, whereas D and trimming were derived from the DNA. The sample consists of some 44,000 clones, about 90% of them appearing once. Trimming took 7 bases from V and 1 from J, leaving 16 bases between them. Per the germline V gene, CDR1 is SNHLY and CDR2 is FYNNEI. CDR3 length: 16 amino acids. The clonotype originates from a human donor in a cohort sampled during active COVID-19. V gene TRBV2 combines with J gene TRBJ1-4; D is unresolved. The sample consisted of peripheral blood. This CDR3 reads CASTLRGWGTNEKLFF. As DNA, the CDR3 is TGTGCCAGCACTCTCCGGGGATGGGGAACTAATGAAAAACTGTTTTTT.